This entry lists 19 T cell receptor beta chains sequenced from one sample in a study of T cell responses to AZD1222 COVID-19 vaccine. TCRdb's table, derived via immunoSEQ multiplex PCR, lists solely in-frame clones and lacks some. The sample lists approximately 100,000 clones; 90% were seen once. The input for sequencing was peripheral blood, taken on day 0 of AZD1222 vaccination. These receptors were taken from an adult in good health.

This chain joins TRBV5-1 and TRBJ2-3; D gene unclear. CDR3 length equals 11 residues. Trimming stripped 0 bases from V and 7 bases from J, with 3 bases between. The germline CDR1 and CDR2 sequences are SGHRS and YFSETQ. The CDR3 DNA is TGCGCCAGCAGCTTGGAAAATACGCAGTATTTT. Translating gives CASSLENTQYF.

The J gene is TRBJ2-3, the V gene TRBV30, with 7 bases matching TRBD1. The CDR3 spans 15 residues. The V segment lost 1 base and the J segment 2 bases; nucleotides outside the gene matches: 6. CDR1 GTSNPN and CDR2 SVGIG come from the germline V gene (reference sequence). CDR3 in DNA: TGTGCCTGGAGTGCCGGGACAGCCTACACAGATACGCAGTATTTT. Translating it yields CAWSAGTAYTDTQYF.

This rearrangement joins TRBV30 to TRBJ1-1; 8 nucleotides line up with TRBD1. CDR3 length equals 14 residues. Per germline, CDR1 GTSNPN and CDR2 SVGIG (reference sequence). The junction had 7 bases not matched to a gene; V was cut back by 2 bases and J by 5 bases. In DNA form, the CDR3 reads TGTGCCTGGAGTCTTCAGGGGGCGCGGACTGAAGCTTTCTTT. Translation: CAWSLQGARTEAFF. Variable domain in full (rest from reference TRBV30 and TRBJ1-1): SQTIHQWPATLVQPVGSPLSLECTVEGTSNPNLYWYRQAAGRGLQLLFYSVGIGQISSEVPQNLSASRPQDRQFILSSKKLLLSDSGFYLCAWSLQGARTEAFFGQGTRLTVV.

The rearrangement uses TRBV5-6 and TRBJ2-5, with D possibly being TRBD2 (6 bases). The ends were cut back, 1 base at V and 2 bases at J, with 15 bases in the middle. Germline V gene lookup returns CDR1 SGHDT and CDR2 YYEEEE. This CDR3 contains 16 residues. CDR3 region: CASSLSPGLNQETQYF. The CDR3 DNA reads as TGTGCCAGCAGCTTGTCCCCGGGACTCAATCAAGAGACCCAGTACTTC.

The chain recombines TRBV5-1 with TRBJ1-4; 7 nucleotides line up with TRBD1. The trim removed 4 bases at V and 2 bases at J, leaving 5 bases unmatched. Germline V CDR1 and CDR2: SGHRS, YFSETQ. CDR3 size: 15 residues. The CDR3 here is CASSVQGFTNEKLFF. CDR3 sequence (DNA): TGCGCCAGCAGCGTACAGGGGTTCACTAATGAAAAACTGTTTTTT.

DNA for the CDR3: TGTGCCAGCAGTTTATCGACGCCCGTCCAGGGGGCCGGGGGGTATTTT. This encodes CASSLSTPVQGAGGYF. The J gene is TRBJ2-3, the V gene TRBV27; 8 bases are a match to TRBD1. V lost 0 bases to trimming and J lost 14 bases; unmatched junction nucleotides: 16. Germline CDR1 reads MNHEY; CDR2 reads SMNVEV (reference sequence). The CDR3 runs 16 residues.

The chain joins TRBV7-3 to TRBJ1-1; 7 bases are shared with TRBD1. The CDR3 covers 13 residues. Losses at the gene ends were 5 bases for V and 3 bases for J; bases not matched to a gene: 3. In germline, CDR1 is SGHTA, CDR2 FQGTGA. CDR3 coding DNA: TGTGCCAGCAGCAAACAGGGGTACACTGAAGCTTTCTTT. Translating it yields CASSKQGYTEAFF.

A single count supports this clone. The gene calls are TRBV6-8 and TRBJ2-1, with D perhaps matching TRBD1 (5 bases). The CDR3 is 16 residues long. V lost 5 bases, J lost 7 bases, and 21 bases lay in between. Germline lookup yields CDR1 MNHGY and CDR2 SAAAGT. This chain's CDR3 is CASSALLGASPNEQFF. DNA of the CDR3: TGTGCCAGCAGTGCCCTTCTAGGGGCATCCCCGAATGAGCAGTTCTTC.

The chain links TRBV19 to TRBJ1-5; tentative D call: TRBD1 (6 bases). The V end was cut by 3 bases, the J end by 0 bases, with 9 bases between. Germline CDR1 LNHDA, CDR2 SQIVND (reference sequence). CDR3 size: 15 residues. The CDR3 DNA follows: TGTGCCAGTAGTATTAGGGGGGATAGCAATCAGCCCCAGCATTTT. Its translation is CASSIRGDSNQPQHF.

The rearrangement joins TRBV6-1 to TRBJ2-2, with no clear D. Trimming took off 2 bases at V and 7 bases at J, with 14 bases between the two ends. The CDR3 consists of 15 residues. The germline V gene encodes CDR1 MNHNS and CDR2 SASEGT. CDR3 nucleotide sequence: TGTGCCAGCAGTGAAATGGGCGGCCCGGGCGGGGAGCTGTTTTTT. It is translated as CASSEMGGPGGELFF.

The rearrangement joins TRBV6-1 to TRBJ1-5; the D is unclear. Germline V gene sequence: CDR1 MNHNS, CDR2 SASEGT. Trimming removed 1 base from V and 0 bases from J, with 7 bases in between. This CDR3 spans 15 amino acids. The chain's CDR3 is CASSEGHYSNQPQHF. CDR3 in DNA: TGTGCCAGCAGTGAAGGACATTATAGCAATCAGCCCCAGCATTTT.

Written as DNA, the CDR3 is TGTGCCAGCAGCTCCCGACCGATCGGGACAGGGACCGGGGAGCTGTTTTTT. Amino acids: CASSSRPIGTGTGELFF. The rearrangement links TRBV7-2 to TRBJ2-2; 9 bases are shared with TRBD1. Germline CDR1 and CDR2: SGHTA and FQGNSA. V was clipped by 4 bases and J by 5 bases; unmatched bases: 11. The CDR3 consists of 17 residues.

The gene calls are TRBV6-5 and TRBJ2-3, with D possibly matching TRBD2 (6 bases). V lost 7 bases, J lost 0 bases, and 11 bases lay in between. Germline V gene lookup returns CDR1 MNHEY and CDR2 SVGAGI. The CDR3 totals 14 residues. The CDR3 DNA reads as TGTGCCAGCACGCGGGATGGGAGCACAGATACGCAGTATTTT. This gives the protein CASTRDGSTDTQYF.

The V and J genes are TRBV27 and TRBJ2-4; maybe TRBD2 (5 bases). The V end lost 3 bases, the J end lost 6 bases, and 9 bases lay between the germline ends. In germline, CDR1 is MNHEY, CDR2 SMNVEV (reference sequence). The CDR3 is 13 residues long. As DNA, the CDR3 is TGTGCCAGCAGTTTCCTAGGAGGAAACATTCAGTACTTC. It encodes CASSFLGGNIQYF.

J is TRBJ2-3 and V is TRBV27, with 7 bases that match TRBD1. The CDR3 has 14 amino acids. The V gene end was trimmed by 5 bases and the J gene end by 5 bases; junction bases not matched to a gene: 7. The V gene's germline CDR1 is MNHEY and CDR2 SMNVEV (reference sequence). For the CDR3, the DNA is TGTGCCAGCAGTCCCCATACAGGGGAAGATACGCAGTATTTT. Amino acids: CASSPHTGEDTQYF.

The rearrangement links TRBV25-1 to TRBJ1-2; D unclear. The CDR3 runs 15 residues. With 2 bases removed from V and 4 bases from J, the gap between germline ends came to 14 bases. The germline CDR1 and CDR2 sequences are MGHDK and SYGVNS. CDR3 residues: CASSEEGPPVYGYTF. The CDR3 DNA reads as TGTGCCAGCAGTGAAGAGGGCCCCCCTGTCTATGGCTACACCTTC.

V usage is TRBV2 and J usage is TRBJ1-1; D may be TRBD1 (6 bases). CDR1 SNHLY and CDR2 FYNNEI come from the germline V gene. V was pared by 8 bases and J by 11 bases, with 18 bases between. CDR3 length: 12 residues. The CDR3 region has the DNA TGTGCCAGCGTCCCGGGGGGCTGGGATGCTTTCTTT. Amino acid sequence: CASVPGGWDAFF.

CDR3 in amino acids: CASSAGYGYTF. The CDR3 DNA sequence: TGTGCTAGTTCCGCCGGCTATGGCTACACCTTC. The J gene is TRBJ1-2, the V gene TRBV12-5; D gene unclear. The CDR3 runs 11 residues. V lost 8 bases, J lost 4 bases, and 8 bases lay in between. The germline CDR1 and CDR2 sequences are LGHNT and FRNRAP.

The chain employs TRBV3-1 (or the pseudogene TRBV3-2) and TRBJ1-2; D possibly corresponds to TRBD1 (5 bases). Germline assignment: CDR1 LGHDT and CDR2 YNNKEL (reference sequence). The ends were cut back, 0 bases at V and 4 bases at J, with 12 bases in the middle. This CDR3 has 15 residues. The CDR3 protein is CASSQEGGHVYGYTF. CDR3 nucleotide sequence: TGTGCCAGCAGCCAAGAGGGAGGACACGTCTATGGCTACACCTTC.